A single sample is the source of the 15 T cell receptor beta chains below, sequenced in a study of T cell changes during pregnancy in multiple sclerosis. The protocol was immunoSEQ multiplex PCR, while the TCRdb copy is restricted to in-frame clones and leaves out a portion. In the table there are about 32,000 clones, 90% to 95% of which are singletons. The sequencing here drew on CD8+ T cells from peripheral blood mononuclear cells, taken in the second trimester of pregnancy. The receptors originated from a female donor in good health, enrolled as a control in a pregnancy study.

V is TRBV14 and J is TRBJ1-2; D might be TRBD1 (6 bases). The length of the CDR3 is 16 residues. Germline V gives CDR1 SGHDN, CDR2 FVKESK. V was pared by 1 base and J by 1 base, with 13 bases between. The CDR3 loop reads CASSQGGTPSNYGYTF. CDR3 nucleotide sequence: TGTGCCAGCAGCCAAGGGGGGACACCAAGTAACTATGGCTACACCTTC. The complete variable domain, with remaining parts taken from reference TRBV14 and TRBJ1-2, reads EAGVTQFPSHSVIEKGQTVTLRCDPISGHDNLYWYRRVMGKEIKFLLHFVKESKQDESGMPNNRFLAERTGGTYSTLKVQPAELEDSGVYFCASSQGGTPSNYGYTFGSGTRLTVV.

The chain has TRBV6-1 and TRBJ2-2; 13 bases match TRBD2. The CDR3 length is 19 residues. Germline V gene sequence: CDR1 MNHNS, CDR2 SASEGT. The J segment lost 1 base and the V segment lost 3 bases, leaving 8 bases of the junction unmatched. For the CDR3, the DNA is TGTGCCAGCAGTGAGCTATCTAGGACTAGCGGGGGGAACACCGGGGAGCTGTTTTTT. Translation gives CASSELSRTSGGNTGELFF.

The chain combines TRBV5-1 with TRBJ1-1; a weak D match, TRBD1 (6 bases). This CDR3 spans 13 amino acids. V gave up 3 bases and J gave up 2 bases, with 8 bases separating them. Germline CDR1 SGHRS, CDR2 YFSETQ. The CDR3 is CASSSTGNTEAFF. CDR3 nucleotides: TGCGCCAGCAGCTCGACAGGAAACACTGAAGCTTTCTTT.

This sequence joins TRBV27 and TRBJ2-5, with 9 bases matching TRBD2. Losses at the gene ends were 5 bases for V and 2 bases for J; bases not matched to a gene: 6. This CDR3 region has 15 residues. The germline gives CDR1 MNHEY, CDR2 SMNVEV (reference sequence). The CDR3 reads CASSLYAGGQETQYF. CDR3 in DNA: TGTGCCAGCAGTCTCTACGCGGGGGGGCAAGAGACCCAGTACTTC.

CDR3 nucleotide sequence: TGTGCCAGCAGTTTTAGGACCCTAGCGGGGATGCCCTACGAGCAGTACTTC. Translation gives CASSFRTLAGMPYEQYF. The chain is built from TRBV28 and TRBJ2-7; TRBD2 matches 9 bases. There are 17 residues in the CDR3. V lost 3 bases, J lost 2 bases, and 11 bases stayed unmatched. From germline, CDR1 is MDHEN and CDR2 SYDVKM.

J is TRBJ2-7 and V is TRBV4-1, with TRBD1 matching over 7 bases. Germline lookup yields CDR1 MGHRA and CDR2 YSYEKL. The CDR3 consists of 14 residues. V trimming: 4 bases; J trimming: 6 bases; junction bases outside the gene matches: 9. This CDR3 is CASSLGTVTSEQYF. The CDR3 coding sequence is TGCGCCAGCAGCCTGGGGACAGTAACTTCCGAGCAGTACTTC.

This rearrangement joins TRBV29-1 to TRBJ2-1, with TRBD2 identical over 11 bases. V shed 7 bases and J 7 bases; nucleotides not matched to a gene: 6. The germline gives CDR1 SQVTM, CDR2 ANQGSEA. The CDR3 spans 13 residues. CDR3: CSGLAGPLNEQFF. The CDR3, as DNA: TGCAGCGGACTAGCGGGACCTTTGAATGAGCAGTTCTTC.

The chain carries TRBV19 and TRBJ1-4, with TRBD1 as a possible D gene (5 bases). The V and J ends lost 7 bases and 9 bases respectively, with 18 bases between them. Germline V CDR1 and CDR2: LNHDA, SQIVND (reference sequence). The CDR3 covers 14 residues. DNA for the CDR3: TGTGCCAGTACTACTGGGGCGTCCAGCAAAAAACTGTTTTTT. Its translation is CASTTGASSKKLFF.

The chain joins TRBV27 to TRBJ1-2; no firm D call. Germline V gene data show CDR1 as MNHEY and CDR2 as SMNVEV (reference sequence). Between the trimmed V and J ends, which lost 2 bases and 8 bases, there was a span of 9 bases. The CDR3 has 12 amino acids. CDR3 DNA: TGTGCCAGCAGTTTAAGCGGAAACGGCTACACCTTC. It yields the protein CASSLSGNGYTF.

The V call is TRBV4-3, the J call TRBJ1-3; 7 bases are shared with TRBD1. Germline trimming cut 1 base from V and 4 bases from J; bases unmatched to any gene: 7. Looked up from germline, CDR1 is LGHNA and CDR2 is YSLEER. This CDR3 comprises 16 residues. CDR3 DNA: TGCGCCAGCAGCCAAGGGCGGCAGGGGGGCGGAAACACCATATATTTT. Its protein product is CASSQGRQGGGNTIYF.

The CDR3 coding sequence is TGCGCCAGCAGCCAAGATAAGACTAGCGGGGACAGTTATACGCAGTATTTT. Protein sequence: CASSQDKTSGDSYTQYF. The chain carries TRBV4-3 and TRBJ2-3, with 11 bases aligning to TRBD2. This CDR3 contains 17 residues. Germline V CDR1 and CDR2: LGHNA, YSLEER. Trimming removed 0 bases from V and 7 bases from J; junction bases left unmatched: 9.

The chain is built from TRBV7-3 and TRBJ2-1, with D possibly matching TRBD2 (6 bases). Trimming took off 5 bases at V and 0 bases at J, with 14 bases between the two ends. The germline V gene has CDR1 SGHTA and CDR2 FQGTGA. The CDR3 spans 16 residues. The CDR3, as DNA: TGTGCCAGCAGCCACAGTCCGGGGGACTCCTACAATGAGCAGTTCTTC. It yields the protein CASSHSPGDSYNEQFF.

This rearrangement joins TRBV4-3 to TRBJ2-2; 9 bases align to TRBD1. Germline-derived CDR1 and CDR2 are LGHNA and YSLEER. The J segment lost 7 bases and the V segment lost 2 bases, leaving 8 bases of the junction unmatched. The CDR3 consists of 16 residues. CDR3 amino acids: CASSQSNRGQDGELFF. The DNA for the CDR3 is TGCGCCAGCAGCCAATCCAACAGGGGGCAGGACGGGGAGCTGTTTTTT.

This chain's CDR3 is CASSIGFTGVSIYGYTF. In DNA, the CDR3 is TGTGCCAGTAGTATCGGGTTTACAGGGGTATCTATCTATGGCTACACCTTC. The rearrangement uses TRBV19 and TRBJ1-2, with 7 bases fitting TRBD1. The germline CDR1 and CDR2 sequences are LNHDA and SQIVND (reference sequence). V dropped 3 bases and J dropped 4; count of bases not matched to a gene: 14. The CDR3 consists of 17 residues. The variable domain in full, with the rest retrieved from reference TRBV19 and TRBJ1-2, is DGGITQSPKYLFRKEGQNVTLSCEQNLNHDAMYWYRQDPGQGLRLIYYSQIVNDFQKGDIAEGYSVSREKKESFPLTVTSAQKNPTAFYLCASSIGFTGVSIYGYTFGSGTRLTVV.

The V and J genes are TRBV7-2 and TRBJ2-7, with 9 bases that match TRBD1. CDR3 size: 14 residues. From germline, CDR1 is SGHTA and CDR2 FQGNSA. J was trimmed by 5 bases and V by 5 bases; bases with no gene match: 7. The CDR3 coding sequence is TGTGCCAGCAGCGCGACGGGACAGGGTGACGAGCAGTACTTC. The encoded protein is CASSATGQGDEQYF. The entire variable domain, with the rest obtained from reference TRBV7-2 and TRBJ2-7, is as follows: GAGVSQSPSNKVTEKGKDVELRCDPISGHTALYWYRQSLGQGLEFLIYFQGNSAPDKSGLPSDRFSAERTGGSVSTLTIQRTQQEDSAVYLCASSATGQGDEQYFGPGTRLTVT.